The subject of this entry is one TCR beta chain. What it recognizes is unknown. This sample is part of a study of cytomegalovirus exposure and HLA in healthy donors. General study findings and limits: In an earlier analysis, productive rearrangement rates for most beta V segments clustered near 87% or 30%. Reported performance of the classifier showed diagnosis of cytomegalovirus status with high specificity and sensitivity. Sequencing probably produced one cluster of sequence variants that were highly shared. Specificity of three CMV-associated chains for CMV antigens was verified in vitro.

Germline CDR1 SGDLS, CDR2 YYNGEE. The CDR3 length is 14 residues. The V gene end was trimmed by 1 base and the J gene end by 5 bases; junction bases not matched to a gene: 3. A multiplex PCR was run with 60 Vbeta primers and 13 Jbeta primers. Using immunoSEQ multiplex PCR, the repertoire was profiled, and TCRdb retains in-frame clones only, with some absent. In the table there are approximately 120,000 clones, around three quarters of which are singletons. The clonotype comes from a woman aged 50 to 65 in good health and CMV-seronegative. The sequenced sample was PBMCs. The rearrangement links TRBV9 to TRBJ1-5; 7 nucleotides line up with TRBD1. The CDR3 nucleotides read TGTGCCAGCAGCGTACGAGACAGGGATCAGCCCCAGCATTTT. It is translated as CASSVRDRDQPQHF.